A single TCR beta chain is shown here with its context. Antigen: not known. This record comes from a study of cytomegalovirus exposure and HLA in healthy donors. General study findings and limits: Within a later analysis, the majority of CMV-associated TCR beta chains appeared HLA-restricted.

Healthy donors of bone marrow made up the group. Both 60 Vbeta primers and 13 Jbeta primers went into the PCR. The repertoire was sequenced with immunoSEQ multiplex PCR; TCRdb's copy has only in-frame clones and lacks some. The sample has 55,000 to 85,000 clones; the top ten hold under 2%. Sequencing used PBMCs. The clonotype originates from a woman in her 30s in good health and CMV-seronegative.

The CDR3 loop reads CASSWDSFRTDTQYF. CDR3 nucleotides: TGTGCCAGCAGCTGGGACTCTTTCCGCACAGATACGCAGTATTTT. The chain employs TRBV5-4 and TRBJ2-3; D may be TRBD2 (6 bases). Deletions cut 3 bases from V and 1 base from J, with 12 bases between. The CDR3 spans 15 residues. Germline CDR1 is SGHNT and CDR2 is YYREEE (reference sequence). Drawing the rest from reference TRBV5-4 and TRBJ2-3, the complete variable domain is ETGVTQSPTHLIKTRGQQVTLRCSSQSGHNTVSWYQQALGQGPQFIFQYYREEENGRGNFPPRFSGLQFPNYSSELNVNALELDDSALYLCASSWDSFRTDTQYFGPGTRLTVL.